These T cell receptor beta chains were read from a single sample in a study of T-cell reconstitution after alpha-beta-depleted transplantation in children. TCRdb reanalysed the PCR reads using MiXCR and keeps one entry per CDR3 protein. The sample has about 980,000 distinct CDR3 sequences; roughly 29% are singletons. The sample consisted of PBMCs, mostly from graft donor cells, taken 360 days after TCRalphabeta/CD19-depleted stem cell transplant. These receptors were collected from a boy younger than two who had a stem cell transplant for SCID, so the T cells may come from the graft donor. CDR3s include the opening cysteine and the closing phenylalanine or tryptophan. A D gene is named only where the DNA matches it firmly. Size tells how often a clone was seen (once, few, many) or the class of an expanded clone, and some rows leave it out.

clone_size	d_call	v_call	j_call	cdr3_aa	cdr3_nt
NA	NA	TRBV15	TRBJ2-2	CATSRDRVANTGELFF	TGTGCCACCAGCAGAGATCGAGTCGCGAACACCGGGGAGCTGTTTTTT
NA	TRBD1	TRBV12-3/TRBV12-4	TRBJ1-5	CASSRQGALGNQPQHF	TGTGCCAGCAGCCGACAGGGGGCGTTGGGCAATCAGCCCCAGCATTTT
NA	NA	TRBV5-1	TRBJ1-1	CASSPRGLVGTEAFF	TGCGCCAGCAGCCCCCGGGGCCTTGTGGGCACTGAAGCTTTCTTT
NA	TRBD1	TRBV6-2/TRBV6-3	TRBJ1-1	CASSSAGTGGNTEAFF	TGTGCCAGCAGTTCCGCCGGGACAGGGGGCAATACTGAAGCTTTCTTT
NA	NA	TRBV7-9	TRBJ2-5	CASSLPGKETQYF	TGTGCCAGCAGCCTTCCGGGGAAAGAGACCCAGTACTTC
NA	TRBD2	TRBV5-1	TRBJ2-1	CASSDYFSGGNNEQFF	TGCGCCAGCAGCGACTATTTTAGCGGGGGGAACAATGAGCAGTTCTTC
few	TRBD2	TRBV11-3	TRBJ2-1	CASSLDQRGVHEQFF	TGTGCCAGCAGCTTAGACCAGCGGGGGGTACATGAGCAGTTCTTC
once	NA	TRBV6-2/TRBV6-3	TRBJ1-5	CASKRGEGQPQHF	TGTGCCAGCAAAAGGGGAGAGGGGCAGCCCCAGCATTTT
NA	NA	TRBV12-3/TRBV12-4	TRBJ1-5	CASSGPFYQPQHF	TGTGCCAGCAGTGGGCCCTTCTATCAGCCCCAGCATTTT
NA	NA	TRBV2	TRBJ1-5	CASSVPGPGGGHPNQPQHF	TGTGCCAGCAGTGTTCCGGGCCCGGGAGGGGGACATCCCAATCAGCCCCAGCATTTT
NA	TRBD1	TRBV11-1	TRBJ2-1	CASSSDRGGEQFF	TGTGCCAGCAGCTCGGACAGGGGTGGTGAGCAGTTCTTC
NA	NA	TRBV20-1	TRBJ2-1	CSARYGTSYNEQFF	TGCAGTGCTAGGTACGGTACCTCCTACAATGAGCAGTTCTTC
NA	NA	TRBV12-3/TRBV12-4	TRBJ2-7	CASSWGTPTYEQYF	TGTGCCAGCAGTTGGGGGACACCTACCTACGAGCAGTACTTC
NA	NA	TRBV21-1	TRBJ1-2	CASSKPPNYGYTF	TGTGCCAGCAGCAAACCACCTAACTATGGCTACACCTTC
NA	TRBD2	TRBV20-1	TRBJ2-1	CSANTASGSYNEQFF	TGCAGTGCCAACACAGCTAGCGGCTCCTACAATGAGCAGTTCTTC